A single sample is the source of the 21 T cell receptor beta chains below, sequenced in a study of shared clonotypes between healthy human individuals. Profiled with immunoSEQ multiplex PCR; TCRdb holds only in-frame clones, not every one. The table lists 2 million to 2.5 million clones, 85% to 95% of them singletons, with 0.3% to 0.45% in the top ten. The sequenced sample consisted of naive CD4+ T cells from PBMCs. Specified subset: CD45RA+ positively selected. Source of these receptors: a young man in good health. Some clones in this sample may be carry-over from other donors' samples.

The chain combines TRBV4-3 with TRBJ2-7, with unresolved D. From germline, CDR1 is LGHNA and CDR2 YSLEER. The CDR3 has 15 residues. The V end lost 0 bases, the J end lost 2 bases, and 11 bases lay between the germline ends. The CDR3 protein is CASSQDFRQPYEQYF. The CDR3 coding sequence is TGCGCCAGCAGCCAAGATTTCCGGCAGCCCTACGAGCAGTACTTC.

The CDR3 loop is CASSLGQPLSYEQYF. CDR3 DNA sequence: TGCGCCAGCAGCTTGGGGCAGCCACTCTCCTACGAGCAGTACTTC. The chain combines TRBV5-1 with TRBJ2-7, with no clear D. There are 15 residues in the CDR3. Trimming shortened V by 0 bases and J by 0 bases, and 10 bases separated the two germline ends. CDR1 is SGHRS, CDR2 YFSETQ, per germline.

The genes are TRBV28 and TRBJ2-3, with 10 bases identical to TRBD1. Germline V gene lookup returns CDR1 MDHEN and CDR2 SYDVKM. The junction had 11 bases not matched to a gene; V was cut back by 6 bases and J by 8 bases. The CDR3 has 15 residues. The CDR3 coding sequence is TGTGCCAGCAGCCGGGGGACAGGGGCCCAAGGTACGCAGTATTTT. This sequence encodes CASSRGTGAQGTQYF.

J is TRBJ2-5 and V is TRBV11-3, with 7 positions matching TRBD2. Trimming cost V 4 bases and J 5 bases; bases outside gene matches: 7. The CDR3 spans 14 residues. CDR1 and CDR2 (germline): SGHNT, YENEEA. The CDR3 loop is CASSSDGTTETQYF. In DNA form, the CDR3 reads TGTGCCAGCAGCTCCGATGGGACTACGGAGACCCAGTACTTC.

In this sample, this clone turned up once. The V call is TRBV2, the J call TRBJ2-7, with D possibly TRBD1 on 6 matching bases. The CDR3 totals 14 residues. Deletions cut 8 bases from V and 5 bases from J, with 19 bases between. The germline V gene has CDR1 SNHLY and CDR2 FYNNEI. The CDR3 loop is CASVQGRLDHEQYF. Here the CDR3 DNA reads TGTGCCAGCGTACAGGGTCGGCTTGACCACGAGCAGTACTTC. Looking up the rest from reference TRBV2 and TRBJ2-7 gives the full variable domain: EPEVTQTPSHQVTQMGQEVILRCVPISNHLYFYWYRQILGQKVEFLVSFYNNEISEKSEIFDDQFSVERPDGSNFTLKIRSTKLEDSAMYFCASVQGRLDHEQYFGPGTRLTVT.

The chain employs TRBV30 and TRBJ2-2; 10 bases match TRBD1. The CDR3 length is 16 residues. Germline lookup yields CDR1 GTSNPN and CDR2 SVGIG (reference sequence). V gave up 3 bases and J gave up 5 bases; unmatched junction bases: 9. The CDR3 loop reads CAWSALTGGRTGELFF. CDR3 bases: TGTGCCTGGAGCGCCCTGACAGGGGGCAGGACCGGGGAGCTGTTTTTT.

The chain combines TRBV28 with TRBJ2-4; the D gene is possibly TRBD2 (5 bases). The germline CDR1 and CDR2 sequences are MDHEN and SYDVKM. The CDR3 sequence is 18 residues long. The germline V and J ends were trimmed by 4 bases and 1 base, with 20 bases remaining between them. The CDR3 region is CASSWTPTQPGAKNIQYF. The CDR3, as DNA: TGTGCCAGCAGTTGGACCCCCACTCAACCGGGGGCCAAAAACATTCAGTACTTC.

The CDR3 protein is CASSQDWQRGYNEQFF. The DNA of the CDR3 is TGTGCCAGCAGCCAAGATTGGCAGCGGGGGTACAATGAGCAGTTCTTC. The chain recombines TRBV14 with TRBJ2-1; 8 nucleotides match TRBD2. This CDR3 contains 16 residues. Germline V gives CDR1 SGHDN, CDR2 FVKESK. Losses at the gene ends were 0 bases for V and 4 bases for J; bases not matched to a gene: 5.

A few counts support this clone. The chain links TRBV30 to TRBJ1-1; D not certain. The CDR3 is 13 amino acids. Trimming removed 0 bases at V and 2 bases at J, with 7 bases between. Per germline, CDR1 GTSNPN and CDR2 SVGIG (reference sequence). In DNA, the CDR3 is TGTGCCTGGAGTGTCGAAGATAACACTGAAGCTTTCTTT. Its translation: CAWSVEDNTEAFF.

The CDR3 sequence: CASIMGRQSGRAGDTQYF. CDR3 DNA sequence: TGTGCCAGCATAATGGGACGCCAAAGCGGGAGGGCCGGGGATACGCAGTATTTT. The chain combines TRBV2 with TRBJ2-3; the match to TRBD2 covers 10 bases. The CDR3 contains 18 residues. Germline-derived CDR1 and CDR2 are SNHLY and FYNNEI. Germline trimming cut 7 bases from V and 6 bases from J; bases unmatched to any gene: 19.

As regards this clone: This CDR3 is also generated by other DNA sequences in the sample. Here the CDR3 DNA reads TGCGCCAGCAGCTTAGCGGGACTCGACAATGAGCAGTTCTTC. Residues: CASSLAGLDNEQFF. The chain employs TRBV5-1 and TRBJ2-1, with 7 bases identical to TRBD2. V shed 2 bases and J 5 bases; nucleotides not matched to a gene: 4. CDR1 is SGHRS and CDR2 is YFSETQ in the germline V gene. This CDR3 is 14 amino acids long.

For this clone: Other DNA sequences in this sample translate to the same CDR3. V gene TRBV5-4 combines with J gene TRBJ2-3; D unresolved. The ends were cut back, 0 bases at V and 2 bases at J, with 10 bases in the middle. Germline-derived CDR1 and CDR2 are SGHNT and YYREEE (reference sequence). The CDR3 is 15 residues long. The DNA for the CDR3 is TGTGCCAGCAGCTTGGGGGGTTTGAACACAGATACGCAGTATTTT. Protein sequence: CASSLGGLNTDTQYF. Drawing the rest from reference TRBV5-4 and TRBJ2-3, the complete variable domain is ETGVTQSPTHLIKTRGQQVTLRCSSQSGHNTVSWYQQALGQGPQFIFQYYREEENGRGNFPPRFSGLQFPNYSSELNVNALELDDSALYLCASSLGGLNTDTQYFGPGTRLTVL.

The rearrangement joins TRBV5-1 to TRBJ1-5; D call uncertain. CDR3 length equals 13 residues. With 4 bases removed from V and 3 bases from J, the gap between germline ends came to 8 bases. Germline CDR1 SGHRS, CDR2 YFSETQ. Here the CDR3 reads CASSMEPNQPQHF. The CDR3 DNA reads as TGCGCCAGCAGCATGGAACCCAATCAGCCCCAGCATTTT.

J is TRBJ2-1 and V is TRBV7-8, with 7 bases aligning to TRBD2. CDR1 SGHVS and CDR2 FQNEAQ come from the germline V gene. The V and J ends lost 4 bases and 2 bases, in that order; junction bases with no gene match: 5. This CDR3 is 15 amino acids long. CDR3 sequence (DNA): TGTGCCAGCAGCTCGCGGGAGTTGGCCTACAATGAGCAGTTCTTC. As protein: CASSSRELAYNEQFF.

J is TRBJ2-1 and V is TRBV10-3; D might be TRBD1 (6 bases). V was pared by 3 bases and J by 8 bases, with 14 bases between. Germline V gene sequence: CDR1 ENHRY, CDR2 SYGVKD. This CDR3 region has 14 residues. The CDR3 DNA reads as TGTGCCATCAGTGAACGGGACAACCCCGATGAGCAGTTCTTC. Its translation: CAISERDNPDEQFF.

CDR3 residues: CASSPFLRNTEAFF. In DNA form, the CDR3 reads TGTGCCAGCAGTCCGTTCCTCAGGAACACTGAAGCTTTCTTT. The chain recombines TRBV28 with TRBJ1-1, with D hard to call. This CDR3 contains 14 residues. Germline V gives CDR1 MDHEN, CDR2 SYDVKM. Between the trimmed V and J ends, which lost 5 bases and 1 base, there was a span of 11 bases.

The genes are TRBV10-3 and TRBJ2-2; D is uncertain. Germline CDR1 ENHRY, CDR2 SYGVKD. This CDR3 is 15 amino acids long. V lost 5 bases to trimming and J lost 4 bases, with 14 bases between them. The DNA of the CDR3 is TGTGCCATCAGTCAACAGTTAACCAGCACCGGGGAGCTGTTTTTT. It specifies CAISQQLTSTGELFF.

In the case of this clone: Other DNA sequences in the same sample also yield this CDR3. This chain joins TRBV20-1 and TRBJ1-2, with D unresolved. Trimming removed 0 bases at V and 4 bases at J, with 3 bases between. The germline CDR1 and CDR2 sequences are DFQATT and SNEGSKA (reference sequence). The CDR3 is made up of 11 amino acids. CDR3 protein: CSARDLYGYTF. In DNA, the CDR3 is TGCAGTGCTAGAGATCTCTATGGCTACACCTTC.

The chain combines TRBV5-1 with TRBJ2-3, with 15 bases that match TRBD2. The CDR3 sequence is 18 residues long. Looked up from germline, CDR1 is SGHRS and CDR2 is YFSETQ. Unmatched junction bases numbered 9, after V lost 3 bases and J lost 4 bases. CDR3 sequence reads: CASSSGGLAGGAADTQYF. The CDR3 DNA sequence: TGCGCCAGCAGCTCGGGGGGACTAGCGGGAGGAGCGGCAGATACGCAGTATTTT. Variable domain in full (rest from reference TRBV5-1 and TRBJ2-3): KAGVTQTPRYLIKTRGQQVTLSCSPISGHRSVSWYQQTPGQGLQFLFEYFSETQRNKGNFPGRFSGRQFSNSRSEMNVSTLELGDSALYLCASSSGGLAGGAADTQYFGPGTRLTVL.

The chain uses TRBV11-1 and TRBJ2-5; D call uncertain. CDR1 is SGHAT, CDR2 FQDESV, per germline (reference sequence). Between the trimmed V and J ends, which lost 8 bases and 5 bases, there was a span of 12 bases. The CDR3 has 12 amino acids. The CDR3 region has the DNA TGTGCCAGCGGGCTGGTTCGGGAGACCCAGTACTTC. Protein sequence: CASGLVRETQYF. The full variable domain, completed using reference TRBV11-1 and TRBJ2-5, is EAEVAQSPRYKITEKSQAVAFWCDPISGHATLYWYRQILGQGPELLVQFQDESVVDDSQLPKDRFSAERLKGVDSTLKIQPAELGDSAMYLCASGLVRETQYFGPGTRLLVL.

The J gene is TRBJ2-1, the V gene TRBV28; 7 positions agree with TRBD2. CDR1 is MDHEN and CDR2 is SYDVKM in the germline V gene. This CDR3 is 17 amino acids long. V lost 4 bases, J lost 8 bases, and 17 bases stayed unmatched. In nucleotides, the CDR3 is TGTGCCAGCAGTTATATAATAGCGGGCCCGGAAAGGGATGAGCAGTTCTTC. Translation: CASSYIIAGPERDEQFF.